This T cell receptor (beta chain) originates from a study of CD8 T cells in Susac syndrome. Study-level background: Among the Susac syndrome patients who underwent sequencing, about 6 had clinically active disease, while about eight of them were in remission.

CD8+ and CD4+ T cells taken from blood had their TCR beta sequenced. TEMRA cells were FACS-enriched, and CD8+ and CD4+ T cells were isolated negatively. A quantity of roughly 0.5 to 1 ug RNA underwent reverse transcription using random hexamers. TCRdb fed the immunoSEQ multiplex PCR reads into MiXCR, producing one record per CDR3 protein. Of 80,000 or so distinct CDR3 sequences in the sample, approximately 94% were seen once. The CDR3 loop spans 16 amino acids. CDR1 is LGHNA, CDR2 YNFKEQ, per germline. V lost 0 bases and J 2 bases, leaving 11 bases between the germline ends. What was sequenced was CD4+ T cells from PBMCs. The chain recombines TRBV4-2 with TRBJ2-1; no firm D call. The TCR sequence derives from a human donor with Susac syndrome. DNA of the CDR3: TGTGCCAGCAGCCAAGATGGAAGTACGGCCTACAATGAGCAGTTCTTC. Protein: CASSQDGSTAYNEQFF.